The rows below give T cell receptor beta chains drawn from one sample of a study of blood T cell dynamics during melanoma immunotherapy. Using immunoSEQ multiplex PCR, the repertoire was profiled, and TCRdb retains in-frame clones only, with some absent. Of roughly 23,000 clones in the sample, 85% to 90% are singletons; the top ten hold roughly 1.2%. Sample: blood, taken from a patient treated with checkpoint blockade. The receptor set was obtained from a human donor with melanoma. CDR3s include the opening cysteine and the closing phenylalanine or tryptophan. Fields, in order: V gene, D gene, clone size, J gene, CDR3 DNA, CDR3 protein. A D gene is named only where the DNA matches it firmly. Only some rows state a clone size, as once, few, many or a class for expanded clones.

v_call: TRBV19
d_call: TRBD1
clone_size: NA
j_call: TRBJ2-7
cdr3_nt: TGTGCCAGTAGTAGTCAGGGGACAGGAAAGCGGGAGCAGTACTTC
cdr3_aa: CASSSQGTGKREQYF

v_call: TRBV4-2
d_call: NA
clone_size: NA
j_call: TRBJ2-4
cdr3_nt: TGTGCCAGCAGCCAAGACGGTGTCAGCATTCAGTACTTC
cdr3_aa: CASSQDGVSIQYF

v_call: TRBV5-1
d_call: TRBD1
clone_size: NA
j_call: TRBJ2-7
cdr3_nt: TGCGCCAGCAGCTTGGTACAGGGGGCGGACGAGCAGTACTTC
cdr3_aa: CASSLVQGADEQYF

v_call: TRBV30
d_call: TRBD1
clone_size: NA
j_call: TRBJ2-6
cdr3_nt: TGTGCCTGGACCACTGGGACAGGTATTGCCAACGTCCTGACTTTC
cdr3_aa: CAWTTGTGIANVLTF

v_call: TRBV5-1
d_call: NA
clone_size: NA
j_call: TRBJ1-1
cdr3_nt: TGCGCCAGCAGCTTTACCCCAACGCGGGGACTAGCGGATGGCGCTTTCTTT
cdr3_aa: CASSFTPTRGLADGAFF

v_call: TRBV7-2
d_call: NA
clone_size: NA
j_call: TRBJ1-2
cdr3_nt: TGTGCCAGCAGCCCAACAGGGCCCTATGGCTACACCTTC
cdr3_aa: CASSPTGPYGYTF

v_call: TRBV6-5
d_call: NA
clone_size: NA
j_call: TRBJ1-4
cdr3_nt: TGTGCCAGCGGGGGACACACACAGGGAAAACTGTTTTTT
cdr3_aa: CASGGHTQGKLFF

v_call: TRBV18
d_call: NA
clone_size: NA
j_call: TRBJ1-2
cdr3_nt: TGTGCCAGCTCACCTACGAATAACTATGGCTACACCTTC
cdr3_aa: CASSPTNNYGYTF

v_call: TRBV19
d_call: TRBD1
clone_size: NA
j_call: TRBJ1-1
cdr3_nt: TGTGCCAGTAGTGATGCCCCTCGACAGGGGGAAGCTTTCTTT
cdr3_aa: CASSDAPRQGEAFF

v_call: TRBV2
d_call: TRBD1
clone_size: NA
j_call: TRBJ2-7
cdr3_nt: TGTGCCAGCAGCGCCCCGGGACAGGGGTCCAGACCCTACGAGCAGTACTTC
cdr3_aa: CASSAPGQGSRPYEQYF

v_call: TRBV11-2
d_call: TRBD2
clone_size: NA
j_call: TRBJ2-1
cdr3_nt: TGTGCCAGCAACCAGGGACTAGCGGGAGGGCCACATGAGCAGTTCTTC
cdr3_aa: CASNQGLAGGPHEQFF

v_call: TRBV11-2
d_call: NA
clone_size: NA
j_call: TRBJ1-1
cdr3_nt: TGTGCCAGCAGCCGTACGACAGTTGAGAACACTGAAGCTTTCTTT
cdr3_aa: CASSRTTVENTEAFF

v_call: TRBV6-5
d_call: NA
clone_size: NA
j_call: TRBJ1-5
cdr3_nt: TGTGCCAGCAGCCCCGGGACGGGAAATCAGCCCCAGCATTTT
cdr3_aa: CASSPGTGNQPQHF

v_call: TRBV5-1
d_call: TRBD2
clone_size: NA
j_call: TRBJ2-1
cdr3_nt: TGCGCCAGCAGCTTGGTGCGTACTAGCGGGGGCCTAAGGGGCTCCTACAATGAGCAGTTCTTC
cdr3_aa: CASSLVRTSGGLRGSYNEQFF

v_call: TRBV19
d_call: NA
clone_size: NA
j_call: TRBJ1-1
cdr3_nt: TGTGCCAGTAGTACAGATACGAACACTGAAGCTTTCTTT
cdr3_aa: CASSTDTNTEAFF

v_call: TRBV2
d_call: TRBD1
clone_size: few
j_call: TRBJ2-7
cdr3_nt: TGTGCCAGCAGGGGGACAGGGAGTTCCTACGAGCAGTACTTC
cdr3_aa: CASRGTGSSYEQYF

v_call: TRBV27
d_call: NA
clone_size: NA
j_call: TRBJ2-7
cdr3_nt: TGTGCCAGCAGTTTAGTAGCGGATAGCTCCTACGAGCAGTACTTC
cdr3_aa: CASSLVADSSYEQYF

v_call: TRBV18
d_call: TRBD1
clone_size: NA
j_call: TRBJ2-5
cdr3_nt: TGTGCCAGCTCACCAGGACAGGGGGAGACCCAGTACTTC
cdr3_aa: CASSPGQGETQYF

v_call: TRBV6-6
d_call: TRBD2
clone_size: NA
j_call: TRBJ2-3
cdr3_nt: TGTGCCAGCAGCAGACTAGCGGGGTACACAGATACGCAGTATTTT
cdr3_aa: CASSRLAGYTDTQYF

v_call: TRBV9
d_call: NA
clone_size: once
j_call: TRBJ2-7
cdr3_nt: TGTGCCAGCAGTGCCGGGACGGCTAGCTCCTACGAGCAGTACTTC
cdr3_aa: CASSAGTASSYEQYF

v_call: TRBV19
d_call: TRBD2
clone_size: NA
j_call: TRBJ2-7
cdr3_nt: TGTGCCAGTAGTATAGCGATCATAGCGGGAGGAGGTTACGAGCAGTACTTC
cdr3_aa: CASSIAIIAGGGYEQYF

v_call: TRBV5-1
d_call: TRBD1
clone_size: NA
j_call: TRBJ2-7
cdr3_nt: TGCGCCAGCAGCTTGGACAGGGGGACCTACGAGCAGTACTTC
cdr3_aa: CASSLDRGTYEQYF

v_call: TRBV28
d_call: NA
clone_size: NA
j_call: TRBJ2-1
cdr3_nt: TGTGCCAGCAGAGGCAGGGACCTCTCCCACAATGAGCAGTTCTTC
cdr3_aa: CASRGRDLSHNEQFF

v_call: TRBV28
d_call: TRBD2
clone_size: few
j_call: TRBJ2-7
cdr3_nt: TGTGCCAGCAGTTCCGTAGCGGGACTGAGCTACGAGCAGTACTTC
cdr3_aa: CASSSVAGLSYEQYF

v_call: TRBV7-8
d_call: NA
clone_size: NA
j_call: TRBJ1-1
cdr3_nt: TGTGCCAGCGGAGGACAGCGGAACACTGAAGCTTTCTTT
cdr3_aa: CASGGQRNTEAFF

v_call: TRBV25-1
d_call: NA
clone_size: few
j_call: TRBJ1-2
cdr3_nt: TGTGCCAGCAGTGAATGGGGGGGCTACACCTTC
cdr3_aa: CASSEWGGYTF

v_call: TRBV27
d_call: NA
clone_size: NA
j_call: TRBJ2-7
cdr3_nt: TGTGCCAGCAGCCCTTCGCCGTTTACAGGAGAGAACTACGAGCAGTACTTC
cdr3_aa: CASSPSPFTGENYEQYF

v_call: TRBV5-4
d_call: NA
clone_size: few
j_call: TRBJ1-5
cdr3_nt: TGTGCCAGCAGCAAGGACATCAATCAGCCCCAGCATTTT
cdr3_aa: CASSKDINQPQHF

v_call: TRBV28
d_call: NA
clone_size: NA
j_call: TRBJ2-7
cdr3_nt: TGTGCCAGCAGCCACCCCCCGGGGGCCTACGAGCAGTACTTC
cdr3_aa: CASSHPPGAYEQYF

v_call: TRBV11-2
d_call: NA
clone_size: NA
j_call: TRBJ2-7
cdr3_nt: TGTGCCAGCAGCTTAGTGTCTATATACGAGCAGTACTTC
cdr3_aa: CASSLVSIYEQYF

v_call: TRBV30
d_call: NA
clone_size: NA
j_call: TRBJ2-4
cdr3_nt: TGTGCCCGGTCAGGGTTACTGGGCAAAAACATTCAGTACTTT
cdr3_aa: CARSGLLGKNIQYF

v_call: TRBV6-5
d_call: NA
clone_size: NA
j_call: TRBJ2-7
cdr3_nt: TGTGCCAGCAGTTACGCGACAACCCCCTACGAGCAGTACTTC
cdr3_aa: CASSYATTPYEQYF

v_call: TRBV4-1
d_call: TRBD2
clone_size: NA
j_call: TRBJ2-7
cdr3_nt: TGCGCCAGCAGCCAATCCAGCGGGAGCTCCTACGAGCAGTACTTC
cdr3_aa: CASSQSSGSSYEQYF

v_call: TRBV25-1
d_call: NA
clone_size: NA
j_call: TRBJ2-7
cdr3_nt: TGTGCCAGCGCGGGACCTGAGTACTTC
cdr3_aa: CASAGPEYF

v_call: TRBV18
d_call: TRBD1
clone_size: NA
j_call: TRBJ2-3
cdr3_nt: TGTGCCAGCTCACTTTTGGACAGGGCAGATACGCAGTATTTT
cdr3_aa: CASSLLDRADTQYF

v_call: TRBV7-8
d_call: NA
clone_size: NA
j_call: TRBJ2-7
cdr3_nt: TGTGCCAGCAGCTTAGCGCGGAGCGCTATGTACTTC
cdr3_aa: CASSLARSAMYF

v_call: TRBV18
d_call: NA
clone_size: NA
j_call: TRBJ2-7
cdr3_nt: TGTGCCAGCTCACCACGGCAGACCTACGAGCAGTACTTC
cdr3_aa: CASSPRQTYEQYF

v_call: TRBV5-6
d_call: NA
clone_size: NA
j_call: TRBJ1-1
cdr3_nt: TGTGCCAGCAGCTTGGCCAGGGCCACTGAAGCTTTCTTT
cdr3_aa: CASSLARATEAFF

v_call: TRBV5-6
d_call: NA
clone_size: NA
j_call: TRBJ1-2
cdr3_nt: TGTGCCAGCAGTCCCCCGACGGGCTCTGAGGGGGGCTACACCTTC
cdr3_aa: CASSPPTGSEGGYTF

v_call: TRBV15
d_call: TRBD1
clone_size: once
j_call: TRBJ1-5
cdr3_nt: TGTGCCACCAGCAGAGATTGGACAGGGAGCAATCAGCCCCAGCATTTT
cdr3_aa: CATSRDWTGSNQPQHF

v_call: TRBV2
d_call: NA
clone_size: once
j_call: TRBJ2-5
cdr3_nt: TGTGCCAGCAGAGCGACTAGGGCCCACCAAGAGACCCAGTACTTC
cdr3_aa: CASRATRAHQETQYF

v_call: TRBV10-2
d_call: TRBD2
clone_size: once
j_call: TRBJ2-2
cdr3_nt: TGCGCCAGCAGTGAGTCCCCGGGACTAGCGGGAGTAGGGGAGCTGTTTTTT
cdr3_aa: CASSESPGLAGVGELFF

v_call: TRBV6-1
d_call: TRBD1
clone_size: NA
j_call: TRBJ1-1
cdr3_nt: TGTGCCAGCAGGGGGGGACAGAATCAGGGTGCAGCTTTCTTT
cdr3_aa: CASRGGQNQGAAFF

v_call: TRBV5-4
d_call: NA
clone_size: NA
j_call: TRBJ2-5
cdr3_nt: TGTGCCAGCAGCTTGGCCCGGGGGATTGAGGAGACCCAGTACTTC
cdr3_aa: CASSLARGIEETQYF

v_call: TRBV7-8
d_call: NA
clone_size: NA
j_call: TRBJ1-5
cdr3_nt: TGTGCCAGCAGCAACTACAATAGCAATCAGCCCCAGCATTTT
cdr3_aa: CASSNYNSNQPQHF